Listed below are T cell receptor beta chains from one sample, sequenced in a study of T cell repertoires in cytomegalovirus infection. TCRdb processed the reads anew with MiXCR; each CDR3 protein has one entry. In the table there are hundreds of thousands of distinct CDR3 sequences, approximately 33% of which are singletons. Antigens for these TCRs are unknown. This specimen was cultured PBMCs, taken from culture after CMV antigen stimulation. The receptors were sampled from a human donor in good health (CMV status not recorded). Some clones in this sample may be carry-over from other donors' samples. The CDR3 runs from the conserved cysteine through the conserved F or W. The D gene is left open where the match is weak. Clone size, where shown, is once, few, many, or a class for clones that have expanded.

V	J	size	D	DNA	CDR3
TRBV6-2/TRBV6-3	TRBJ1-1	few	.	TGTGCCAGCAGTTACAGTAGGTTGTATCCGGGCACTGAAGCTTTCTTT	CASSYSRLYPGTEAFF
TRBV7-2	TRBJ2-5	many	TRBD1	TGTGCCAGCAGCTTAGGAGGGGGCAGGCTACAAGAGACCCAGTACTTC	CASSLGGGRLQETQYF
TRBV6-1	TRBJ1-5	few	.	TGTGCCAGCAGTGAGAGAAATCAGCCCCAGCATTTT	CASSERNQPQHF
TRBV12-3/TRBV12-4	TRBJ2-5	.	.	TGTGCCAGCAGTTTACCAGGGACGCAGACCCAGTACTTC	CASSLPGTQTQYF
TRBV6-2/TRBV6-3	TRBJ1-1	.	.	TGTGCCAGCAGTCGCTATCTTTTCACTGAAGCTTTCTTT	CASSRYLFTEAFF
TRBV20-1	TRBJ2-3	.	.	TGCAGTGCTAGGGCGAAGCGAGATACGCAGTATTTT	CSARAKRDTQYF
TRBV20-1	TRBJ2-7	.	TRBD1	TGCAGTGTCGCAGGGGGGACAGGGACCTACGAGCAGTACTTC	CSVAGGTGTYEQYF
TRBV6-6	TRBJ2-3	.	TRBD2	TGTGCCAGCATGCAAACTAGCGACACAGATACGCAGTATTTT	CASMQTSDTDTQYF
TRBV19	TRBJ1-5	few	.	TGTGCCAGTAGTATATTACAGAACAATCAGCCCCAGCATTTT	CASSILQNNQPQHF
TRBV20-1	TRBJ2-3	.	TRBD2	TGCAGTGCACCGGGCGGGACTAGCGGCACAGATACGCAGTATTTT	CSAPGGTSGTDTQYF
TRBV10-3	TRBJ1-4	few	.	TGTGCCATCAGCTCACCTGCAACTAATGAAAAACTGTTTTTT	CAISSPATNEKLFF
TRBV20-1	TRBJ2-7	.	.	TGCAGTGCGCGCGGAGGAGCCTTGGCAGGGGTATCCTACGAGCAGTACTTC	CSARGGALAGVSYEQYF
TRBV20-1	TRBJ2-4	once	TRBD1	TGCAGTGCTAGAGTTGTAGGGGGCTTGGTTGCCAAAAACATTCAGTACTTC	CSARVVGGLVAKNIQYF
TRBV7-9	TRBJ2-3	few	.	TGTGCCAGCAGCACCTCGGGACTTTTGACGCAGTATTTT	CASSTSGLLTQYF
TRBV19	TRBJ1-3	.	.	TGTGCCAGCTGCCAAATTGCGGGATTCTTTGGAAACACCATATATTTT	CASCQIAGFFGNTIYF
TRBV4-2	TRBJ2-6	.	.	TGTGCCAGCAGGGATTACGCTGGGGCCAACGTCCTGACTTTC	CASRDYAGANVLTF
TRBV19	TRBJ1-1	few	.	TGTGCCAGTAGTCCCGGGAAGGGATTGAACACTGAAGCTTTCTTT	CASSPGKGLNTEAFF
TRBV4-1	TRBJ1-4	.	.	TGCGCCAGCAGCCAAGCCCCTCCTCTCTTCGGGGAAAAACTGTTTTTT	CASSQAPPLFGEKLFF
TRBV19	TRBJ1-3	few	.	TGTGCCAGTAGTCTGAGGGGGAACGGAAACACCATATATTTT	CASSLRGNGNTIYF
TRBV4-1	TRBJ2-1	few	.	TGCGCCAGCAGCCAAGAAGCCGGGAATGAGCAGTTCTTC	CASSQEAGNEQFF
TRBV30	TRBJ2-6	.	.	TGTGCCTCCGGACGGGAAGAGGGGGCCAACGTCCTGACTTTC	CASGREEGANVLTF
TRBV7-8	TRBJ2-3	many	.	TGTGCCAGCGGGGGAGCTAGCACAGATACGCAGTATTTT	CASGGASTDTQYF
TRBV7-9	TRBJ2-5	few	.	TGTGCCAGCAGTGACAGGTTCCAAGAGACCCAGTACTTC	CASSDRFQETQYF
TRBV7-2	TRBJ2-7	.	TRBD2	TGTGCCAGCAGGGGCGGGGGGACAAGCTCCTACGAGCAGTACTTC	CASRGGGTSSYEQYF
TRBV7-2	TRBJ1-2	few	TRBD1	TGTGCCAGCAGCCCTCGACAGGGATCATACTATGGCTACACCTTC	CASSPRQGSYYGYTF
TRBV6-2/TRBV6-3	TRBJ2-3	.	.	TGTGCCAGCAGCAGGGGATGGGGCACAGATACGCAGTATTTT	CASSRGWGTDTQYF
TRBV7-9	TRBJ2-6	few	.	TGTGCCAGCAGCCTCTCAGTCCGGGGTGGCCTCATCTCTGGGGCCAACGTCCTGACTTTC	CASSLSVRGGLISGANVLTF
TRBV19	TRBJ2-1	.	TRBD2	TGTGCCAGTACCCCAAAGGGACTAGAAGGAAAAGAGCAGTTCTTC	CASTPKGLEGKEQFF
TRBV2	TRBJ1-5	.	.	TGTGCCAGCAGTGAACTGGTTGGGGGGGGCAATCAGCCCCAGCATTTT	CASSELVGGGNQPQHF
TRBV7-2	TRBJ1-2	many	.	TGTGCCAGCAGCTTATTTCAGCACGCTAACTATGGCTACACCTTC	CASSLFQHANYGYTF
TRBV15	TRBJ2-3	few	TRBD2	TGTGCCACCAGCGGCGGGACTAGAGTTTTTGGAGATACGCAGTATTTT	CATSGGTRVFGDTQYF
TRBV10-3	TRBJ2-7	few	.	TGTGCCATCGCCGGGGTTTTGGACGAGCAGTACTTC	CAIAGVLDEQYF
TRBV6-1	TRBJ1-5	few	TRBD1	TGTGCCAGCAGTCGGGGGGGGACAGGGGCGTATCAGCCCCAGCATTTT	CASSRGGTGAYQPQHF
TRBV20-1	TRBJ2-2	.	TRBD1	TGCAGTGCTCATACAGGGGCCGGGGAGCTGTTTTTT	CSAHTGAGELFF
TRBV7-6	TRBJ2-1	many	.	TGTGCCAGCAGCCGGGGGCCCCGCTCCTGGAATGAGCAGTTCTTC	CASSRGPRSWNEQFF
TRBV7-2	TRBJ2-3	few	.	TGTGCCAGCAGGTTAACGACCGGGTACACAGATACGCAGTATTTT	CASRLTTGYTDTQYF
TRBV6-2/TRBV6-3	TRBJ2-1	few	TRBD2	TGTGCCACCCGGACTAGCGACGGCGAGCAGTTCTTC	CATRTSDGEQFF
TRBV19	TRBJ1-2	.	.	TGTGCCAGTACCACTGAACCACGGGACTATGGCTACACCTTC	CASTTEPRDYGYTF
TRBV25-1	TRBJ2-3	.	.	TGTGCCAGCAGTGGTAAGCCGGCAGATGGTACGCAGTATTTT	CASSGKPADGTQYF
TRBV6-6	TRBJ1-4	many	.	TGTGCCAGCAGTCACCATGGAATGACTAATGAAAAACTGTTTTTT	CASSHHGMTNEKLFF
TRBV7-6	TRBJ1-2	.	.	TGTGCCACCACCGTACAAGCTAACTATGGCTACACCTTC	CATTVQANYGYTF
TRBV19	TRBJ2-3	.	TRBD2	TGTGCCAGTAGTTTCTATAGCGGGGGCACAGATACGCAGTATTTT	CASSFYSGGTDTQYF
TRBV6-1	TRBJ2-5	.	TRBD2	TGTGCCAGCAGTCGGGACTACATTGAGTACCAAGAGACCCAGTACTTC	CASSRDYIEYQETQYF
TRBV13	TRBJ2-1	.	TRBD2	TGTGCCAGCAGTCCGGGACTAGCGGGGGGTCCGAGGGTCTACAATGAGCAGTTCTTC	CASSPGLAGGPRVYNEQFF
TRBV14	TRBJ1-1	.	.	TGTGCCAGCAGCCAAGCCTTATGGGGATCGAACACTGAAGCTTTCTTT	CASSQALWGSNTEAFF
TRBV3-1	TRBJ1-1	.	.	TGTGCCAGCAGCCAAGAGGAGGCCAACACTGAAGCTTTCTTT	CASSQEEANTEAFF